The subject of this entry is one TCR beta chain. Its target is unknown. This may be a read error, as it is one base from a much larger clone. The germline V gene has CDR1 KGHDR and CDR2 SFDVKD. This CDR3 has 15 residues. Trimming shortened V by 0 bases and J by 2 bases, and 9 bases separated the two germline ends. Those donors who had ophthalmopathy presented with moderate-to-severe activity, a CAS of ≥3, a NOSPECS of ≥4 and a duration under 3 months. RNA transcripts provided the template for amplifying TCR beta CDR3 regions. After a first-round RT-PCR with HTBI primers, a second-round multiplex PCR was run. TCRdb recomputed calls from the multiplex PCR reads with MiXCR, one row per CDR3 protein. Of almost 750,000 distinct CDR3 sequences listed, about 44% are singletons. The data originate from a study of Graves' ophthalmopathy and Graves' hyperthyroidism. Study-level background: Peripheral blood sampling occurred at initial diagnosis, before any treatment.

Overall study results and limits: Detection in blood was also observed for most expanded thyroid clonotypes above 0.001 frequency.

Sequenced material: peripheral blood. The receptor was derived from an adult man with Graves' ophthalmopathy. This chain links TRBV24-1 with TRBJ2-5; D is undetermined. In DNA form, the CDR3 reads TGTGCCACCAGTGATTTGAGAGGACGGCAAGAGACCCAGTACTTC. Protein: CATSDLRGRQETQYF.